These T cell receptor beta chains were read from a single sample in a study of spatial heterogeneity in lung cancer. TCRdb itself ran the 5' RACE reads through MiXCR, one entry per CDR3 protein. The sample has about 120,000 distinct CDR3 sequences; more than 10% are singletons. The specimen comprised PBMCs, sampled at follow-up. Receptors were obtained from a male donor with early-stage non-small cell lung cancer. Both conserved end residues are part of each CDR3. D genes are given only for firm matches.

v_gene,j_gene,d_gene,CDR3aa
TRBV5-1,TRBJ1-2,TRBD1,CASSFSRTGMDGYTF
TRBV2,TRBJ2-2,NA,CASSEDGTGELFF
TRBV6-5,TRBJ2-7,NA,CASSYVRATSYEQYF
TRBV6-5,TRBJ2-1,NA,CASSYRGLYNEQFF
TRBV7-8,TRBJ1-2,TRBD1,CASSPRQGRGYTF
TRBV6-6,TRBJ1-5,NA,CASTQAGGNQPQHF
TRBV6-2/TRBV6-3,TRBJ2-5,NA,CASQGHHVEAQYF
TRBV29-1,TRBJ2-1,TRBD2,CSAWTSGANEQFF
TRBV20-1,TRBJ1-2,NA,CSARTPRGRFGYGYTF
TRBV6-6,TRBJ1-6,TRBD1,CASSPTGGASNSPLHF
TRBV7-6,TRBJ1-5,NA,CASSLGATFNQPQHF
TRBV11-2,TRBJ2-5,TRBD1,CASSPRDRGYETQYF
TRBV30,TRBJ1-5,NA,CAWSPEQNQPQHF
TRBV28,TRBJ1-5,NA,CASTTARDQPQHF
TRBV9,TRBJ2-1,NA,CASSVWTGRDNEQFF
TRBV5-1,TRBJ1-4,TRBD1,CASSLARGRNEKLFF
TRBV7-8,TRBJ2-7,NA,CASSLAPGAYEQYF
TRBV10-3,TRBJ1-5,NA,CAISDPSQGGNQPQHF
TRBV19,TRBJ1-4,NA,CASSIKATGPRPGINEKLFF
TRBV20-1,TRBJ1-2,NA,CSASGQPTLNYGYTF
TRBV5-4,TRBJ1-2,NA,CASSLDLGEGYTF
TRBV10-3,TRBJ2-7,NA,CAISEEGMGYYEQYF
TRBV20-1,TRBJ1-4,NA,CSATGGNEKLFF
TRBV30,TRBJ1-1,NA,CAWSRTENTEAFF
TRBV20-1,TRBJ2-5,NA,CSASLPFGGSQETQYF
TRBV4-3,TRBJ2-5,TRBD2,CASSQTPSGGETQYF
TRBV19,TRBJ1-6,NA,CASQTGRSPLHF
TRBV20-1,TRBJ1-2,NA,CSAPNRGENYGYTF
TRBV6-2/TRBV6-3,TRBJ2-7,TRBD1,CASTFDRGPYEQYF
TRBV2,TRBJ2-2,TRBD1,CASTQGASTGELFF
TRBV10-3,TRBJ1-5,NA,CAISSDPGRPNQPQHF
TRBV5-1,TRBJ2-3,NA,CASSFRGSDTQYF
TRBV18,TRBJ1-6,NA,CASSPGRDNSPLHF
TRBV11-2,TRBJ2-3,NA,CAASAGYTDTQYF
TRBV4-1,TRBJ1-6,TRBD1,CASSQLPGQGNSPLHF
TRBV5-5,TRBJ1-6,NA,CASSWDRRSSYNSPLHF
TRBV12-3/TRBV12-4,TRBJ1-1,NA,CASSLNGWNTEAFF
TRBV9,TRBJ1-6,TRBD1,CASSVGTGYSPLHF
TRBV20-1,TRBJ2-1,TRBD2,CSAPLLAGEQFF
TRBV21-1,TRBJ2-7,NA,CASSKGIGGAAYEQYF
TRBV7-2,TRBJ2-7,TRBD1,CASSRRDRSYEQYF
TRBV7-9,TRBJ2-3,NA,CASSLLGTARTQYF
TRBV7-8,TRBJ1-3,NA,CASGSGEGYTIYF
TRBV18,TRBJ1-5,NA,CASSPDGQGNQPQHF
TRBV5-1,TRBJ2-5,NA,CASSLAGGSNTETQYF
TRBV24-1,TRBJ2-3,TRBD1,CATSDPGQGASDTQYF